The rows below give T cell receptor beta chains drawn from one sample of a study of technical replicates of blood from a handful of donors. Sequencing used immunoSEQ multiplex PCR; TCRdb keeps in-frame clones, though not all of them. The table has some 80,000 clones, roughly nine tenths seen once. Material for sequencing was T cells isolated from PBMCs. The receptor source for this set is a human donor in good health. Both conserved end residues are part of each CDR3. The order of the fields is J gene, D gene, clone size, V gene, CDR3 DNA, CDR3 protein. D genes are given only for firm matches. A row's size may be missing; if present it is once, few, many or a size class.

J: TRBJ1-4; D: -; size: -; V: TRBV28; DNA: TGTGCCAGCAGCTGGGACATCTCAACTAATGAAAAACTGTTTTTT; CDR3: CASSWDISTNEKLFF
J: TRBJ2-5; D: TRBD1; size: -; V: TRBV28; DNA: TGTGCCAGCAGATCCGACAGGGGCATCGAGACCCAGTACTTC; CDR3: CASRSDRGIETQYF
J: TRBJ2-7; D: TRBD1; size: -; V: TRBV7-2; DNA: TGTGCCAGCAGCTTGGACAGGGGGCGCGAGGGGGAGCAGTACTTC; CDR3: CASSLDRGREGEQYF
J: TRBJ2-1; D: TRBD1; size: -; V: TRBV28; DNA: TGTGCCAGCAGTATACTCCGGGACAGCTACAATGAGCAGTTCTTC; CDR3: CASSILRDSYNEQFF
J: TRBJ2-2; D: -; size: once; V: TRBV5-1; DNA: TGCGCCAGCAGCTTGGAGCTGAACACCGGGGAGCTGTTTTTT; CDR3: CASSLELNTGELFF
J: TRBJ2-1; D: TRBD2; size: once; V: TRBV13; DNA: TGTGCCAGCAGCCCCCTTGGCGGGAGGGGGATGAATGAGCAGTTCTTC; CDR3: CASSPLGGRGMNEQFF
J: TRBJ2-1; D: TRBD2; size: once; V: TRBV7-6; DNA: TGTGCCAGCAGCTTATTTTCGGGAGGGCCTAATGAGCAGTTCTTC; CDR3: CASSLFSGGPNEQFF
J: TRBJ1-3; D: TRBD1; size: -; V: TRBV4-2; DNA: TGTGCCAGCAGCCCTAGCAGGGGGTGGACCATATATTTT; CDR3: CASSPSRGWTIYF
J: TRBJ2-7; D: TRBD2; size: -; V: TRBV6-5; DNA: TGTGCCAGCAGTTACAAGCGGGAGGCTTCCTACGAGCAGTACTTC; CDR3: CASSYKREASYEQYF
J: TRBJ2-7; D: -; size: -; V: TRBV7-3; DNA: TGTGCCAGCAGCTCCAGCGGACTAGGGGGCTACGAGCAGTACTTC; CDR3: CASSSSGLGGYEQYF
J: TRBJ1-1; D: TRBD1; size: -; V: TRBV29-1; DNA: TGCAGCGTTCAGGGACAGGGCCTCCCTGAAGCTTTCTTT; CDR3: CSVQGQGLPEAFF
J: TRBJ1-5; D: TRBD1; size: -; V: TRBV27; DNA: TGTGCCAGCAGTCACGGACAGGGGGCGGGCAATCAGCCCCAGCATTTT; CDR3: CASSHGQGAGNQPQHF
J: TRBJ2-3; D: TRBD2; size: -; V: TRBV6-4; DNA: TGTGCCAGCAGTAGCGGGAGAGGTGGGAGCACAGATACGCAGTATTTT; CDR3: CASSSGRGGSTDTQYF
J: TRBJ2-3; D: -; size: -; V: TRBV7-8; DNA: TGTGCCAGCAGCATACTAGGGACACCCTCAGATACGCAGTATTTT; CDR3: CASSILGTPSDTQYF
J: TRBJ2-3; D: -; size: -; V: TRBV7-2; DNA: TGTGCCAGCAGCTTCAGTTCGGCGTCGGGACAAGATACGCAGTATTTT; CDR3: CASSFSSASGQDTQYF
J: TRBJ2-2; D: -; size: -; V: TRBV5-6; DNA: TGTGCCAGCAGCTTGACTTTCACCGGGGAGCTGTTTTTT; CDR3: CASSLTFTGELFF
J: TRBJ2-7; D: -; size: -; V: TRBV5-4; DNA: TGTGCCAGCAGCTTGGCCTCTGGGGGGAAGTTCTCCTACGAGCAGTACTTC; CDR3: CASSLASGGKFSYEQYF
J: TRBJ2-1; D: -; size: -; V: TRBV2; DNA: TGTGCCAGCAATAGAGGGTCGACCTACAATGAGCAGTTCTTC; CDR3: CASNRGSTYNEQFF
J: TRBJ2-7; D: -; size: -; V: TRBV6-1; DNA: TGTGCCAGCAGTGTAGGAGTAGACGAGCAGTACTTC; CDR3: CASSVGVDEQYF
J: TRBJ2-7; D: TRBD2; size: -; V: TRBV7-9; DNA: TGTGCCAGCAGCTTACTCAGGGACTATGCCGAGCAGTACTTC; CDR3: CASSLLRDYAEQYF
J: TRBJ1-2; D: -; size: -; V: TRBV7-8; DNA: TGTGCCAGCAGCTTAGATTCGGACAGTCTCTATGGCTACACCTTC; CDR3: CASSLDSDSLYGYTF
J: TRBJ1-2; D: -; size: -; V: TRBV6-5; DNA: TGTGCCAGCTGGAGGGGCATGGGGTATGGCTACACCTTC; CDR3: CASWRGMGYGYTF
J: TRBJ2-1; D: -; size: -; V: TRBV27; DNA: TGTGCCTCCCGCGGTAGCTCCTACAATGAGCAGTTCTTC; CDR3: CASRGSSYNEQFF
J: TRBJ2-2; D: -; size: -; V: TRBV27; DNA: TGTGCCAGCAGTTGGCAGGGGAACACCGGGGAGCTGTTTTTT; CDR3: CASSWQGNTGELFF
J: TRBJ1-4; D: -; size: -; V: TRBV5-1; DNA: TGCGCCAGCAGCTTGGGCGGTTCCCGAAACGAAAAACTGTTTTTT; CDR3: CASSLGGSRNEKLFF
J: TRBJ1-2; D: TRBD1; size: -; V: TRBV16; DNA: TGTGCCAGCAGCCAATCGCAGGGGGCCTATGGCTACACCTTC; CDR3: CASSQSQGAYGYTF
J: TRBJ2-2; D: TRBD2; size: -; V: TRBV7-9; DNA: TGTGCCAGCAGCCCAAGCGGGGTGACTAGCGTACCCGGGGAGCTGTTTTTT; CDR3: CASSPSGVTSVPGELFF
J: TRBJ1-4; D: -; size: -; V: TRBV9; DNA: TGTGCCAGCAGCGTAAGTGTCGGTAATGAAAAACTGTTTTTT; CDR3: CASSVSVGNEKLFF
J: TRBJ1-1; D: -; size: -; V: TRBV27; DNA: TGTGCCAGCAGTTTACGAAAAGGCGGGGTTCTGGTAAACACTGAAGCTTTCTTT; CDR3: CASSLRKGGVLVNTEAFF
J: TRBJ1-4; D: -; size: once; V: TRBV4-2; DNA: TGTGCCACTTCTCGGGGGAGTGAAAAACTGTTTTTT; CDR3: CATSRGSEKLFF
J: TRBJ2-7; D: -; size: few; V: TRBV7-9; DNA: TGTGCCAGCAGCGTCGGGGGAGGGGGGGGCTACGAGCAGTACTTC; CDR3: CASSVGGGGGYEQYF
J: TRBJ1-4; D: TRBD1; size: -; V: TRBV18; DNA: TGTGCCAGCTCGGGGACAGGTCGTACCCCAACTAATGAAAAACTGTTTTTT; CDR3: CASSGTGRTPTNEKLFF
J: TRBJ1-4; D: TRBD1; size: -; V: TRBV6-5; DNA: TGTGCCACCAGGACAGGGGGGGAAAAACTGTTTTTT; CDR3: CATRTGGEKLFF
J: TRBJ2-7; D: TRBD1; size: -; V: TRBV28; DNA: TGTGCCAGCAGTTTCGCAGGGGACAGCGAGCAGTACTTC; CDR3: CASSFAGDSEQYF
J: TRBJ2-5; D: -; size: -; V: TRBV7-3; DNA: TGTGCCAGCAGCTTATTCAGGGGAGAGACCCAGTACTTC; CDR3: CASSLFRGETQYF
J: TRBJ1-5; D: -; size: -; V: TRBV2; DNA: TGTGCCAGCACCGAGGGGCAGGGAGGGAATCAGCCCCAGCATTTT; CDR3: CASTEGQGGNQPQHF
J: TRBJ1-2; D: -; size: -; V: TRBV5-1; DNA: TGCGCCAGCAGCCCGGGACAAAACTATGGCTACACCTTC; CDR3: CASSPGQNYGYTF
J: TRBJ1-1; D: -; size: -; V: TRBV6-5; DNA: TGTGCCAGCAGTTCTAGTGGAACTGAAGCTTTCTTT; CDR3: CASSSSGTEAFF
J: TRBJ2-5; D: -; size: once; V: TRBV6-5; DNA: TGTGCCAGCAGTTACAAACTAGTTTCGGAGACCCAGTACTTC; CDR3: CASSYKLVSETQYF
J: TRBJ2-2; D: -; size: -; V: TRBV5-1; DNA: TGCGCCAGCAGCTTGGTCGCGCTCAGGGCAGAGGAGCTGTTTTTT; CDR3: CASSLVALRAEELFF
J: TRBJ2-1; D: -; size: -; V: TRBV7-3; DNA: TGTGCCAGCAGCCACGAGACCTACAATGAGCAGTTCTTC; CDR3: CASSHETYNEQFF
J: TRBJ1-1; D: TRBD1; size: few; V: TRBV29-1; DNA: TGCAGCCCCGGGACAGGGGCTTTCTTT; CDR3: CSPGTGAFF
J: TRBJ2-5; D: -; size: -; V: TRBV2; DNA: TGTGCCAGCAGTGAAGCAAGGGGAATCATCGGAAAGACCCAGTACTTC; CDR3: CASSEARGIIGKTQYF
J: TRBJ2-7; D: TRBD2; size: -; V: TRBV15; DNA: TGTGCCACCAGCTCAGGACTAGCGGGAGACGAGCAGTACTTC; CDR3: CATSSGLAGDEQYF
J: TRBJ1-5; D: -; size: -; V: TRBV19; DNA: TGTGCCAGTAGTATGGGGGGTCTGGGCAATCAGCCCCAGCATTTT; CDR3: CASSMGGLGNQPQHF
J: TRBJ2-1; D: TRBD1; size: -; V: TRBV11-3; DNA: TGTGCCAGCAGCTTAGGACAGGGAGAGGGATACAATGAGCAGTTCTTC; CDR3: CASSLGQGEGYNEQFF
J: TRBJ2-1; D: -; size: -; V: TRBV25-1; DNA: TGTGCCAGCAGTGATGGGATCTTGGGGGGAGCTTACAATGAGCAGTTCTTC; CDR3: CASSDGILGGAYNEQFF
J: TRBJ2-3; D: TRBD2; size: -; V: TRBV10-3; DNA: TGTGCCATCAGTGAGACGGCCGGGACTAGCCCAGATACGCAGTATTTT; CDR3: CAISETAGTSPDTQYF
J: TRBJ2-1; D: -; size: -; V: TRBV7-6; DNA: TGTGCCAGCAGCTTAAGGACGGCGGGGAATGAGCAGTTCTTC; CDR3: CASSLRTAGNEQFF
J: TRBJ2-7; D: TRBD1; size: once; V: TRBV10-3; DNA: TGCGCCACTATTAACCCGGGACAGGGATACTACGAGCAGTACTTC; CDR3: CATINPGQGYYEQYF
J: TRBJ2-1; D: TRBD2; size: -; V: TRBV28; DNA: TGTGCCAGCAGCGGGAGGAATAACAATGAGCAGTTCTTC; CDR3: CASSGRNNNEQFF
J: TRBJ2-7; D: TRBD1; size: -; V: TRBV28; DNA: TGTGCCAGCAGTCAGACAGGGTTTTACGAGCAGTACTTC; CDR3: CASSQTGFYEQYF
J: TRBJ2-1; D: -; size: -; V: TRBV13; DNA: TGTGCCAGCAGCTTAGGCGGAGTTGGGGAGCAGTTCTTC; CDR3: CASSLGGVGEQFF
J: TRBJ1-5; D: -; size: -; V: TRBV2; DNA: TGTGCCAGCAGTTTCTATAACAATCAGCCCCAGCATTTT; CDR3: CASSFYNNQPQHF
J: TRBJ1-1; D: TRBD1; size: -; V: TRBV4-1; DNA: TGCGCCAGCAGCCTCCCGACAGGGGAAGCTTTCTTT; CDR3: CASSLPTGEAFF